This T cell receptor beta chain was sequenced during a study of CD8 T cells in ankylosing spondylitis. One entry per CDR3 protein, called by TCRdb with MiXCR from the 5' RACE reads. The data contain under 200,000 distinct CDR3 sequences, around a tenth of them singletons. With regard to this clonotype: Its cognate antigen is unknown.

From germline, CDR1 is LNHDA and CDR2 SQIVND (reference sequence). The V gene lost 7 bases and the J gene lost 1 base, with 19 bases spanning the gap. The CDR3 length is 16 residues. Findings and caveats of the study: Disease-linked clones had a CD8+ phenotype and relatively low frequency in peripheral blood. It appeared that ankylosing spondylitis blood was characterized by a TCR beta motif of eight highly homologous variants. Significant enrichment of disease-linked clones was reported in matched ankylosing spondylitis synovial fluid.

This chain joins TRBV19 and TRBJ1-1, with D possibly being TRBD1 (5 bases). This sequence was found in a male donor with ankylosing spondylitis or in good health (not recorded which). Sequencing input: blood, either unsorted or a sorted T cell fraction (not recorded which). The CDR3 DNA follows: TGTGCCAGTATTTCCCGTGCCGGGGCTTGGAACACTGAAGCTTTCTTT. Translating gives CASISRAGAWNTEAFF.